The 24 T cell receptor beta chains below were found in one sample sequenced in a study of CD8+CD57+ T cells in acquired aplastic anemia. Genomic DNA was employed as the template in profiling TCR beta VDJ and CDR3. TCRdb itself ran the reads through MiXCR, one entry per CDR3 protein. The data contain 200,000 to 300,000 distinct CDR3 sequences, more than 45% of them singletons. Patients chosen for sequencing had shown CD8+CD57+ cell expansion by flow cytometry. Sequenced sample: sorted CD4+, CD8+, or CD8+CD57+ T cells (not recorded which) from PBMCs. These TCRs come from a human donor with aplastic anemia.

This clonotype was observed a few times. The chain recombines TRBV6-4 with TRBJ1-6; TRBD1 might be the D (6 bases). CDR1 is MRHNA, CDR2 SNTAGT, per germline. The CDR3 totals 15 residues. V was cut by 4 bases and J by 10 bases, with 17 bases left in between. DNA of the CDR3: TGTGCCAGCAGTGTGGGGAGGGGGGCATCCTCACCCCTCCACTTT. This sequence encodes CASSVGRGASSPLHF.

This chain uses TRBV7-9 with TRBJ1-5; TRBD1 agrees at 10 bases. This CDR3 has 15 residues. Trimming cost V 5 bases and J 6 bases; bases outside gene matches: 7. The germline V gene encodes CDR1 SEHNR and CDR2 FQNEAQ (reference sequence). The CDR3 DNA reads as TGTGCCAGCAGCAGTGGGACAGGGGTTCCTCAGCCCCAGCATTTT. This translates into CASSSGTGVPQPQHF.

This clonotype has more than one count but fewer than ten. A much larger clone sits a single nucleotide away, making a read error possible. The chain employs TRBV20-1 and TRBJ2-2, with D unresolved. The CDR3 runs to 14 residues. V was cut by 1 base and J by 9 bases, with 15 bases left in between. CDR1 is DFQATT, CDR2 SNEGSKA, per germline (reference sequence). For the CDR3, the DNA is TGCAGTGCTAGAGCGCCCAATAGGCAGCGGGAGCTGTTTTTT. Translating it yields CSARAPNRQRELFF.

At least ten counts were recorded for this clonotype. In DNA, the CDR3 is TGTGCCAGCAGCGTAGACAGCTACGAGCAGTACTTC. This encodes CASSVDSYEQYF. The V call is TRBV7-9, the J call TRBJ2-7; TRBD1 is a possible D gene (5 bases). This CDR3 region has 12 residues. V lost 5 bases to trimming and J lost 3 bases, with 8 bases between them. Germline CDR1 SEHNR, CDR2 FQNEAQ (reference sequence).

The sample holds one count of this clonotype. V is TRBV15 and J is TRBJ1-2; D might be TRBD1 (5 bases). The CDR3 is 15 amino acids. Germline V gives CDR1 LNHNV, CDR2 YYDKDF (reference sequence). Deletions cut 0 bases from V and 5 bases from J, with 13 bases between. CDR3 protein: CATSREGGPVYGYTF. CDR3 sequence (DNA): TGTGCCACCAGCAGAGAGGGGGGACCAGTTTATGGCTACACCTTC. The variable domain in full, with the rest retrieved from reference TRBV15 and TRBJ1-2, is DAMVIQNPRYQVTQFGKPVTLSCSQTLNHNVMYWYQQKSSQAPKLLFHYYDKDFNNEADTPDNFQSRRPNTSFCFLDIRSPGLGDTAMYLCATSREGGPVYGYTFGSGTRLTVV.

About this clonotype itself: This may be a read error: a much more frequent sequence differs by one nucleotide. The gene calls are TRBV5-1 and TRBJ1-2; D perhaps matches TRBD1 (5 bases). CDR1 is SGHRS, CDR2 YFSETQ, per germline. V was clipped by 4 bases and J by 5 bases, with 24 bases between them. CDR3 length equals 17 residues. The CDR3, as DNA: TGCGCCAGCAGCCATGAACCTCGAGGCAGGGACCCTTATGGCTACACCTTC. Protein sequence: CASSHEPRGRDPYGYTF. Full variable domain (rest looked up from reference TRBV5-1 and TRBJ1-2): KAGVTQTPRYLIKTRGQQVTLSCSPISGHRSVSWYQQTPGQGLQFLFEYFSETQRNKGNFPGRFSGRQFSNSRSEMNVSTLELGDSALYLCASSHEPRGRDPYGYTFGSGTRLTVV.

This clonotype has at least ten counts. This chain links TRBV19 with TRBJ2-1, with TRBD2 identical over 12 bases. Looked up from germline, CDR1 is LNHDA and CDR2 is SQIVND (reference sequence). This CDR3 spans 19 amino acids. The V segment lost 2 bases and the J segment 2 bases; nucleotides outside the gene matches: 10. In nucleotides, the CDR3 is TGTGCCAGTAGTATACTCGGACTAGCGGGGCGCTGGCCCTACAATGAGCAGTTCTTC. Its translation: CASSILGLAGRWPYNEQFF.

The V call is TRBV12-3 or TRBV12-4, the J call TRBJ2-5, with D perhaps matching TRBD1 or TRBD2 (6 bases each). V lost 1 base and J lost 5, with 11 bases in between. The CDR3 is 14 residues long. This CDR3 reads CASSLGGGGETQYF. DNA for the CDR3: TGTGCCAGCAGTTTAGGCGGAGGGGGGGAGACCCAGTACTTC.

The chain employs TRBV6-2 or TRBV6-3 and TRBJ2-7; D possibly corresponds to TRBD2 (6 bases). Trimming shortened V by 2 bases and J by 3 bases, and 8 bases separated the two germline ends. Germline values: CDR1 MNHEY, CDR2 SVGEGT. There are 13 residues in the CDR3. The CDR3 DNA reads TGTGCCAGCAGTTACCAGGGACTCTACGAGCAGTACTTC. Translated: CASSYQGLYEQYF.

Regarding this clonotype: Possible read error: a much larger clone is one base away. The rearrangement links TRBV6-1 to TRBJ1-1, with D hard to call. From germline, CDR1 is MNHNS and CDR2 SASEGT. The length of the CDR3 is 14 residues. The V gene lost 6 bases and the J gene lost 1 base, with 12 bases spanning the gap. The CDR3 DNA reads TGTGCCAGCAGCGCTTCGCCGGAGAACACTGAAGCTTTCTTT. Protein: CASSASPENTEAFF.

The sample holds one count of this clonotype. A much larger clone is a single base away; this may be a read error. The gene calls are TRBV5-8 and TRBJ1-4; 8 bases map to TRBD1. The CDR3 is 15 amino acids. From germline, CDR1 is SGHTS and CDR2 YDEGEE. The CDR3 region is CASSTGQGGGEKLLF. DNA for the CDR3: TGTGCCAGCAGCACCGGACAGGGAGGGGGTGAAAAACTGCTTTTT.

This clonotype came up many times. V gene TRBV11-1 combines with J gene TRBJ2-7; no definite D call. There are 14 residues in the CDR3. Trimming pared 3 bases from V and 5 bases from J, leaving 14 bases between. Looked up from germline, CDR1 is SGHAT and CDR2 is FQDESV (reference sequence). Written as DNA, the CDR3 is TGTGCCAGCAGCTTCCAATCCCTTGGTAACGAGCAGTACTTC. Translated, it gives CASSFQSLGNEQYF.

This clonotype has just one count. The chain employs TRBV15 and TRBJ1-6, with D unclear. Deletions cut 1 base from V and 7 bases from J, with 8 bases between. The CDR3 is made up of 14 amino acids. Looked up from germline, CDR1 is LNHNV and CDR2 is YYDKDF (reference sequence). CDR3 in amino acids: CATSRVQLNSPLHF. The CDR3 DNA sequence: TGTGCCACCAGCAGAGTACAGCTGAATTCACCCCTCCACTTT.

The rearrangement uses TRBV19 and TRBJ1-5; the D is unclear. CDR3 length equals 13 residues. V gave up 2 bases and J gave up 3 bases, with 5 bases separating them. The germline V gene encodes CDR1 LNHDA and CDR2 SQIVND (reference sequence). The CDR3 region has the DNA TGTGCCAGTAGTATACGGGACAATCAGCCCCAGCATTTT. Amino acids: CASSIRDNQPQHF.

This clonotype was observed at least ten times. The chain links TRBV5-6 to TRBJ1-1; D remains unclear. CDR1 is SGHDT and CDR2 is YYEEEE in the germline V gene. Between the trimmed V and J ends, which lost 0 bases and 0 bases, there was a span of 9 bases. The CDR3 runs 15 residues. As DNA, the CDR3 is TGTGCCAGCAGCTTGGGGCCCCCCCTGAACACTGAAGCTTTCTTT. Translation: CASSLGPPLNTEAFF.

Note on this clonotype: Germline and junction disagree at one end, which may indicate a read error. CDR3 amino acids: CASSQDFGPSYEQYF. CDR3 in DNA: TGCGCCAGCAGCCAAGATTTCGGGCCTTCCTACGAGCAGTACTTC. J is TRBJ2-7 and V is TRBV7-3, with unresolved D. The CDR3 runs to 15 residues. From germline, CDR1 is SGHTA and CDR2 FQGTGA.

This chain uses TRBV20-1 with TRBJ2-3; unclear D gene. Germline CDR1 DFQATT, CDR2 SNEGSKA (reference sequence). V lost 7 bases and J lost 2, with 10 bases in between. The CDR3 is 12 amino acids. CDR3 nucleotide sequence: TGCAGTGGACACCCGAACACAGATACGCAGTATTTT. Translated, it gives CSGHPNTDTQYF.

This clonotype was seen repeatedly, ten times or more. The rearrangement links TRBV7-9 to TRBJ1-5; a possible D gene is TRBD1 (6 bases). Germline CDR1 is SEHNR and CDR2 is FQNEAQ (reference sequence). The CDR3 totals 15 residues. V was trimmed by 1 base and J by 7 bases, leaving 14 bases between them. DNA for the CDR3: TGTGCCAGCAGCTTAGAGGGTACAGGGCGGCAGCCCCAGCATTTT. Translation gives CASSLEGTGRQPQHF.

The V call is TRBV9, the J call TRBJ1-1; 7 bases are shared with TRBD1. J was trimmed by 2 bases and V by 3 bases; bases with no gene match: 4. Germline V gene data show CDR1 as SGDLS and CDR2 as YYNGEE. The CDR3 contains 14 residues. For the CDR3, the DNA is TGTGCCAGCAGCGGTGGGACAGCCAACACTGAAGCTTTCTTT. As protein: CASSGGTANTEAFF.

This rearrangement joins TRBV28 to TRBJ2-7, with TRBD2 matching 7 bases. Germline assignment: CDR1 MDHEN and CDR2 SYDVKM. This CDR3 contains 18 residues. V lost 10 bases, J lost 0 bases, and 21 bases stayed unmatched. This CDR3 is CATVTLAETRGSSYEQYF. In nucleotides, the CDR3 is TGTGCCACCGTTACTCTAGCGGAGACACGCGGTAGCTCCTACGAGCAGTACTTC.

The chain links TRBV19 to TRBJ1-6; possible D gene TRBD1, 6 bases. This CDR3 has 13 residues. The germline gives CDR1 LNHDA, CDR2 SQIVND (reference sequence). Trimming cost V 4 bases and J 9 bases, with 10 bases left between them. The CDR3 spells CASSRQGSSPLHF. DNA for the CDR3: TGTGCCAGTAGTAGGCAGGGGAGTTCACCCCTCCACTTT.

This clonotype was counted at least ten times. The V and J genes are TRBV10-2 and TRBJ2-7; weak D call: TRBD2 (6 bases). The CDR3 runs 15 residues. Germline lookup yields CDR1 WSHSY and CDR2 SAAADI. V lost 2 bases to trimming and J lost 6 bases, with 17 bases between them. CDR3 region: CASSEQTEGESEQYF. The CDR3 DNA follows: TGCGCCAGCAGTGAGCAAACGGAGGGAGAGAGCGAGCAGTACTTC.

The sample holds many counts of this clonotype. The V and J genes are TRBV12-5 and TRBJ1-2; 8 nucleotides match TRBD1. The CDR3 runs 14 residues. Germline V gives CDR1 LGHNT, CDR2 FRNRAP. Germline trimming cut 5 bases from V and 1 base from J; bases unmatched to any gene: 3. The CDR3, as DNA: TGTGCTAGTGGTAAAGACAGGGGTAACTATGGCTACACCTTC. This codes for CASGKDRGNYGYTF.

This clonotype was observed many times. This chain joins TRBV7-2 and TRBJ2-1; D is perhaps TRBD1 (6 bases). V lost 4 bases and J lost 9, with 22 bases in between. Per germline, CDR1 SGHTA and CDR2 FQGNSA. The CDR3 is 16 amino acids. The CDR3 sequence: CASSSPWQGIKGEQFF. CDR3 DNA: TGTGCCAGCAGCTCACCGTGGCAGGGGATAAAAGGTGAGCAGTTCTTC.